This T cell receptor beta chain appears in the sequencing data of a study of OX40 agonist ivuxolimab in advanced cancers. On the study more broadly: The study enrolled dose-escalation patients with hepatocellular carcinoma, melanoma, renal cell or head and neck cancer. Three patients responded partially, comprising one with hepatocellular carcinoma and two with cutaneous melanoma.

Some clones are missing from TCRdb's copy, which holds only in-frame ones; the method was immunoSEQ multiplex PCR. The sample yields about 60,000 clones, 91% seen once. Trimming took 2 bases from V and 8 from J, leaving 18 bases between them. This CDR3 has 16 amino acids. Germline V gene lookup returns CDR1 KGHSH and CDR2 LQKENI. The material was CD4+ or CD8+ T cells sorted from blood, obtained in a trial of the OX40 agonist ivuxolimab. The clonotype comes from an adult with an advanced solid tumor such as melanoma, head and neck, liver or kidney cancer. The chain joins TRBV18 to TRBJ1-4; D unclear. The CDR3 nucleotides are TGTGCCAGCTCACCAGAGTTCCCGTTCGAGGGCGAAAAACTGTTTTTT. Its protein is CASSPEFPFEGEKLFF.